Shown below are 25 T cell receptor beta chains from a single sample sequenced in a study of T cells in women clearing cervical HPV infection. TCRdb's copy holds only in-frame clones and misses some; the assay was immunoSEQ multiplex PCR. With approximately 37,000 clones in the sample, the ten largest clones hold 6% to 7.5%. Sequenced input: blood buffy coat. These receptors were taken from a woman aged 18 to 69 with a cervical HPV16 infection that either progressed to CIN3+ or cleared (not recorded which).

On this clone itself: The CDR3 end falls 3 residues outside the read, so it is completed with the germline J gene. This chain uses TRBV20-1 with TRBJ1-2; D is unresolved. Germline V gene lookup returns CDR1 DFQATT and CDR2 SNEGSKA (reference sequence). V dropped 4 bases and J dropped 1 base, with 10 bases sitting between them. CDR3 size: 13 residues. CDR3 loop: CSAKEAHNYGYTF. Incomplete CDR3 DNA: TGCAGTGCTAAAGAAGCTCATAACTATGGC.

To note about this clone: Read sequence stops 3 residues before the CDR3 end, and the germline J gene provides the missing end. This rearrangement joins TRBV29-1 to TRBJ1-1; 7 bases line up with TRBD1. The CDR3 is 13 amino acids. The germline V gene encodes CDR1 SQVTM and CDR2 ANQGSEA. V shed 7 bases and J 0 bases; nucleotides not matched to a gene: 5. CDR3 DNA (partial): TGCAGCGCTGACGACAGGGTGAACACTGAA. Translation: CSADDRVNTE. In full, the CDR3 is CSADDRVNTEAFF.

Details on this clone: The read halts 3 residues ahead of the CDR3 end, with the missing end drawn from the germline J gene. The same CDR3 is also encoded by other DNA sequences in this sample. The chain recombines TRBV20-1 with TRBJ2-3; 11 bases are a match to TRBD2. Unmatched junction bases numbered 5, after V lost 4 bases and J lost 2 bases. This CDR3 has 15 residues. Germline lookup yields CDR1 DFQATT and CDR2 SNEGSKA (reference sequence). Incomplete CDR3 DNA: TGCAGTGCTACGGGACTAGCGGTGTACACAGATACG. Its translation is CSATGLAVYTDT. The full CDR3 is CSATGLAVYTDTQYF.

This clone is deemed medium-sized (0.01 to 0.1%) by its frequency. CDR3 amino acids: CASSENRVSEKLFF. The DNA read from the CDR3 is TGTGCCAGCAGTGAAAACCGGGTCTCCGAAAAA. The V gene is TRBV2, the J gene TRBJ1-4; no reliable D call. With the read ending 3 residues before the CDR3 end, the germline J gene is used to fill in that end. The length of the CDR3 is 14 residues. Germline V lookup: CDR1 SNHLY, CDR2 FYNNEI. V gave up 2 bases and J gave up 8 bases, with 12 bases separating them.

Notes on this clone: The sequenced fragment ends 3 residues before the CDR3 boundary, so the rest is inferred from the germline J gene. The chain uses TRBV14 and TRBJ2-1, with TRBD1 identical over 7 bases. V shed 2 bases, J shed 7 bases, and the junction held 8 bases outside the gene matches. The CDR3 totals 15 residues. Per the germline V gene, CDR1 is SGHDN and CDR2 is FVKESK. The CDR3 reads CASSQKIGRGNEQFF. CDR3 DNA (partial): TGTGCCAGCAGCCAAAAGATAGGCAGGGGGAATGAG. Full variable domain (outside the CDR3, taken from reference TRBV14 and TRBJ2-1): EAGVTQFPSHSVIEKGQTVTLRCDPISGHDNLYWYRRVMGKEIKFLLHFVKESKQDESGMPNNRFLAERTGGTYSTLKVQPAELEDSGVYFCASSQKIGRGNEQFFGPGTRLTVL.

CDR3 residues: CSARWRGTTDTQYF. The part of the CDR3 DNA that was read is TGCAGTGCCAGATGGCGGGGGACCACAGATACG. The J gene is TRBJ2-3, the V gene TRBV20-1; 7 bases agree with TRBD2. With the read ending 3 residues before the CDR3 end, the germline J gene is used to fill in that end. J gave up 2 bases and V 6 bases, and 8 bases lay outside the gene matches. Germline-derived CDR1 and CDR2 are DFQATT and SNEGSKA (reference sequence). The CDR3 has 14 amino acids.

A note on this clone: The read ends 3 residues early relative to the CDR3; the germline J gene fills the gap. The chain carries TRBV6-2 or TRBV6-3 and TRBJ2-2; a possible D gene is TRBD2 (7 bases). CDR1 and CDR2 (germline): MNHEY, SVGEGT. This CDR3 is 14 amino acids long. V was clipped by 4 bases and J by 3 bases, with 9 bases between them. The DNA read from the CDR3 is TGTGCCAGCAGTTGGGGGGGGCACACCGGGGAG. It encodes CASSWGGHTGE. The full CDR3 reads CASSWGGHTGELFF.

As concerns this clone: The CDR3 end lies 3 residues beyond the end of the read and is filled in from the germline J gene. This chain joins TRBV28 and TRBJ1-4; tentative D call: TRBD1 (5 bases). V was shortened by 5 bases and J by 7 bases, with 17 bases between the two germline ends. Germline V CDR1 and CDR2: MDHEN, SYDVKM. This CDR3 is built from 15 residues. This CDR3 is CASSAPDSWGEKLFF. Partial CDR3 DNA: TGTGCCAGCAGTGCACCCGACAGCTGGGGTGAAAAA. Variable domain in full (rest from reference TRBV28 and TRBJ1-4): DVKVTQSSRYLVKRTGEKVFLECVQDMDHENMFWYRQDPGLGLRLIYFSYDVKMKEKGDIPEGYSVSREKKERFSLILESASTNQTSMYLCASSAPDSWGEKLFFGSGTQLSVL.

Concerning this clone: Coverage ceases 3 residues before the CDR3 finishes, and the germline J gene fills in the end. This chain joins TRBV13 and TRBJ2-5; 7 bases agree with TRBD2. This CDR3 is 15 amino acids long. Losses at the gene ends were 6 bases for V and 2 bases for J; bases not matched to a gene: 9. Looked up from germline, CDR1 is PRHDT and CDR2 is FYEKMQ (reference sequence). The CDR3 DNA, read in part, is TGTGCCAGCAGGTCCGGGACTATCTCGCAAGAGACC. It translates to CASRSGTISQET. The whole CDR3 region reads CASRSGTISQETQYF.

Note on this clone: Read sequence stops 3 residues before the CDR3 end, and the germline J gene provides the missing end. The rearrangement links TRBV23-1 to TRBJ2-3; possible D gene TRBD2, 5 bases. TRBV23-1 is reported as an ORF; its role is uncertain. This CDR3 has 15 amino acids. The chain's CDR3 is CASSQSHRGDQPQYF. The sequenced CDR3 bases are TGCGCCAGCAGTCAATCTCACCGGGGAGATCAGCCG.

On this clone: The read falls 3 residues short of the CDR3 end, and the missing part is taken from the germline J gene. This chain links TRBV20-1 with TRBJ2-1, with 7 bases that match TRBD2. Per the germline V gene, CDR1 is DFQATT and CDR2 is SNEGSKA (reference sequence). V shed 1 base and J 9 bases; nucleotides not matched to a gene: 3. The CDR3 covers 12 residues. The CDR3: CSARAGGGEQFF. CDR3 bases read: TGCAGTGCTAGAGCGGGGGGTGGTGAG.

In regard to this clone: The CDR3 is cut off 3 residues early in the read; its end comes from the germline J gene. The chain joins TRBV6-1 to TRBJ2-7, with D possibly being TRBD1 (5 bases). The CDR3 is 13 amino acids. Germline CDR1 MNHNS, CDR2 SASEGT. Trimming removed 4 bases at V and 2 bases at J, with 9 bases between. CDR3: CASSGQQTYEQYF. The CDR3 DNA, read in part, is TGTGCCAGCAGTGGACAGCAAACCTACGAG.

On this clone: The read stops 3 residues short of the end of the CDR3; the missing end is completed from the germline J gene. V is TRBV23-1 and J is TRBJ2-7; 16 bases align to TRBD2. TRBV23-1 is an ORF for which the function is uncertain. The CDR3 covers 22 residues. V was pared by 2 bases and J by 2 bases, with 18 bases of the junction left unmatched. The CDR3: CASSQDRPPGLAGGHPPYEQYF. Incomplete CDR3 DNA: TGCGCCAGCAGTCAAGACCGTCCACCGGGACTAGCGGGGGGGCATCCGCCCTACGAG.

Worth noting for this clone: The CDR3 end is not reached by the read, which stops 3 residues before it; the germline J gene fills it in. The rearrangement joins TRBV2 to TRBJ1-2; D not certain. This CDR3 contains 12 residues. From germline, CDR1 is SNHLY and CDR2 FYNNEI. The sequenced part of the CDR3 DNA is TGTGCCAGCAGTTTAAGCCAAGGGGGC. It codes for CASSLSQGG. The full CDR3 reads CASSLSQGGYTF.

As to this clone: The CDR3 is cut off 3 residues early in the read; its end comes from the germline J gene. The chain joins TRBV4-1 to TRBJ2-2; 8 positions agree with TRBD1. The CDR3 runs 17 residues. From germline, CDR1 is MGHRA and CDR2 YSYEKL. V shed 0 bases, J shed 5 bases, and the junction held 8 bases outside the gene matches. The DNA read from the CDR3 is TGCGCCAGCAGCCAAGAACGCGGACAGGGAATGACCGGGGAG. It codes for CASSQERGQGMTGE. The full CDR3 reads CASSQERGQGMTGELFF.

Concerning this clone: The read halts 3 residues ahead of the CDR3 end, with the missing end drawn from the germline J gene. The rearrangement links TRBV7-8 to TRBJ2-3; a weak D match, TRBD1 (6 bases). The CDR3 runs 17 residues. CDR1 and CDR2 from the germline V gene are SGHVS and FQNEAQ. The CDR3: CASSFFAGVKGNQPQYF. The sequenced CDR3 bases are TGTGCCAGCAGCTTTTTTGCAGGGGTGAAAGGGAATCAGCCG.

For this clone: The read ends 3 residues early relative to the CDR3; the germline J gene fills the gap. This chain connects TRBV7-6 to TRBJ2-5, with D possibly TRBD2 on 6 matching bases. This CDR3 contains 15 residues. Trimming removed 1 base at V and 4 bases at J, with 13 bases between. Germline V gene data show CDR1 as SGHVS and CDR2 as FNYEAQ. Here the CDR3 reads CASSLGGVPGETQYF. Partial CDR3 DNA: TGTGCCAGCAGCTTAGGGGGGGTCCCAGGAGAGACC.

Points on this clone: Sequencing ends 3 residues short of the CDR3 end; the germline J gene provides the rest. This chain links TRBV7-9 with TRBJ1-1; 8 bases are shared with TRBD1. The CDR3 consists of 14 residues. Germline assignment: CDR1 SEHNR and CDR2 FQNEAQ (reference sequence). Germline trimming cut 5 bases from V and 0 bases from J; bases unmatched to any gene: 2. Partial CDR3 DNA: TGTGCCAGCAGCACGGACAGGGTGAACACTGAA. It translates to CASSTDRVNTE. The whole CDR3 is CASSTDRVNTEAFF. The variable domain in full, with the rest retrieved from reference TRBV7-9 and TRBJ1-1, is DTGVSQNPRHKITKRGQNVTFRCDPISEHNRLYWYRQTLGQGPEFLTYFQNEAQLEKSRLLSDRFSAERPKGSFSTLEIQRTEQGDSAMYLCASSTDRVNTEAFFGQGTRLTVV.

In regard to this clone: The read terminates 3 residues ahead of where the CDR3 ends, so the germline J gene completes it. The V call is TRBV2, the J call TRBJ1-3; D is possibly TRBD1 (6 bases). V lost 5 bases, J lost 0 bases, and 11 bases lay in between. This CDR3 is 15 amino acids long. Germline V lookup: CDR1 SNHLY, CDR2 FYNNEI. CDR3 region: CASSQGLGSGNTIYF. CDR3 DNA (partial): TGTGCCAGCAGTCAGGGGTTAGGCTCTGGAAACACC.

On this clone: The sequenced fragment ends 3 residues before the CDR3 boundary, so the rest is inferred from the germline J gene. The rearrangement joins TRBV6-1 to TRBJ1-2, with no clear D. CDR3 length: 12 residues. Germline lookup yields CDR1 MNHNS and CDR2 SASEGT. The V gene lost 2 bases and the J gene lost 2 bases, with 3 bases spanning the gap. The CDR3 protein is CASSETNYGYTF. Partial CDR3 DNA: TGTGCCAGCAGTGAAACAAACTATGGC.

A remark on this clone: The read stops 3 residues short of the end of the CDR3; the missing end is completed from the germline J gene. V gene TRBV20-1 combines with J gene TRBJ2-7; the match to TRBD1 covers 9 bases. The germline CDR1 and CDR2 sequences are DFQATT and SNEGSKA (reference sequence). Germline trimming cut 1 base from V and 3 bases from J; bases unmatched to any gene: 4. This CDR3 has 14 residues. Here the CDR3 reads CSARGGTGYYEQYF. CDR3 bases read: TGCAGTGCTAGAGGCGGGACAGGGTACTACGAG.

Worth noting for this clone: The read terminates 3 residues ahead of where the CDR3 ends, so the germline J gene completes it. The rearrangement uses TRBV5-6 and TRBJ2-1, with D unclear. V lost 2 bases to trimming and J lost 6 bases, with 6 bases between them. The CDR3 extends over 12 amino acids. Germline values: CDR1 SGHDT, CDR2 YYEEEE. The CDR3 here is CASSLGINEQFF. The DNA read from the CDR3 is TGTGCCAGCAGCTTAGGTATCAATGAG.

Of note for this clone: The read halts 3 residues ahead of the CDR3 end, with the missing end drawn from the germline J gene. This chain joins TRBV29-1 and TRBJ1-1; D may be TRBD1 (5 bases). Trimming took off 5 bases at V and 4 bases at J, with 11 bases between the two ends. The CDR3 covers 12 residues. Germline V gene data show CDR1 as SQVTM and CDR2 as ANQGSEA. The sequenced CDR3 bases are TGCAGCGTTCACACTGACAGCACTGAA. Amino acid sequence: CSVHTDSTE. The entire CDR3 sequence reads CSVHTDSTEAFF.

CDR3 DNA (partial): TGTGCCAGCAGCTTGGCACCAGGCGCTACCTGGGAGACC. The encoded protein is CASSLAPGATWET. The CDR3, in full, reads CASSLAPGATWETQYF. The genes are TRBV5-4 and TRBJ2-5, with no clear D. The read comes to an end 3 residues before the CDR3 does, leaving the germline J gene to fill in the end. The CDR3 contains 16 residues. V lost 0 bases to trimming and J lost 5 bases, with 17 bases between them. The V gene's germline CDR1 is SGHNT and CDR2 YYREEE (reference sequence). The full variable domain, rest sourced from reference TRBV5-4 and TRBJ2-5, is ETGVTQSPTHLIKTRGQQVTLRCSSQSGHNTVSWYQQALGQGPQFIFQYYREEENGRGNFPPRFSGLQFPNYSSELNVNALELDDSALYLCASSLAPGATWETQYFGPGTRLLVL.

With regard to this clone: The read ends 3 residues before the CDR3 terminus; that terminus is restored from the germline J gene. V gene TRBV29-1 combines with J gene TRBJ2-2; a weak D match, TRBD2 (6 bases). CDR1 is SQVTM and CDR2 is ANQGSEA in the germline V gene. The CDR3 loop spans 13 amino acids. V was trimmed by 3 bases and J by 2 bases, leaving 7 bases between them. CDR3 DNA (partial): TGCAGCGTTGAGGGGGGAAACACCGGGGAG. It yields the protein CSVEGGNTGE. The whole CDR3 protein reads CSVEGGNTGELFF.